This T cell receptor (beta chain) is drawn from a study of blood T cell repertoires in COVID-19 (dated by TCRdb to 2020 to 2022). In terms of the full investigation: The collaborator samples originated in the United States, Italy and Spain and spanned the acute and convalescent phases of COVID-19. The material from the prospective study consisted of cDNA or gDNA derived from T cells, B-cell-depleted T cells, or PBMCs. Subjects who had been exposed to COVID-19, were actively infected with it, or had recovered from it provided the deeply sampled blood TCRbeta repertoires that made up the dataset. The repertoires were released in a freely available public database intended as a resource for research on the immune response to SARS-CoV-2. The samples were drawn from the first 160 participants of the ongoing ImmuneRACE study and from roughly 1,300 subjects provided by 6 global collaborators. Nearly every sample came with metadata listing a de-identified subject ID, COVID-19 status, age in years and sex. Where HLA class I and class II types were available, the types were taken from metadata supplied by the sample provider, not from assay-based typing. What the research found in general, with its limitations: The amount of clinical and demographic metadata varied by source and participant and was provided uncurated.

Participants in the prospective study were aged roughly 18 to 100 years, lived in more than 20 United States geographic areas, and enrolled through a virtual design. In the prospective study, cohorts were assigned on the basis of participant-reported clinical history obtained from a screening survey and a study questionnaire. In the prospective study, mobile phlebotomists collected whole blood, serum and a nasopharyngeal or oropharyngeal swab from each participant. Over an approximately 2-month period, participants in the prospective study had the option of providing additional blood draws and questionnaires. Prospective study blood samples were shipped either frozen or at room temperature before DNA extraction. The immunoSEQ Assay, a bias-controlled multiplex PCR, was used to amplify TCRbeta CDR3 regions from genomic DNA. Per the source publication's procedure: The number of nucleated cells in each sample was estimated from the amplification of reference gene primers within the assay. To quantify the absolute abundance of each unique TCRbeta CDR3 rearrangement, sequence reads were collapsed and filtered. Productive Simpson clonality was computed per sample as the square root of Simpson's diversity index over productive rearrangements. TCRdb took over this immuneACCESS table, retaining in-frame rearrangements with V and J assigned. Such tables are incomplete; in checked studies, under half of the missing clones stem from an unresolved V gene, and the remainder is unexplained. From that table come the V and J calls and clone size; the DNA was used to work out D and trimming. The sample table lists about 200,000 clones, approximately 80% of them with a count of one. Together, the top ten hold 7% to 8.5% of the sample.

Including cysteine and phenylalanine, the CDR3 has 13 amino acids. The DNA shown is the 39-base CDR3, in frame from base 1. Taken from the germline V gene (reference sequence), the CDR1 and CDR2 loops are GTSNPN and SVGIG. V lost 2 bases and J lost 4 bases; the stretch between them is 11 bases long. This clone was observed a few times. Its recognized antigen is unknown. Base qualities are missing; no much larger clone stands one base away. The sample comprised PBMCs or T cells enriched from blood (not recorded which). The V gene is TRBV30 and the J gene is TRBJ2-5, and perhaps TRBD2 as D gene, on 6 matching bases. The clonotype comes from a woman aged 40 to 49 with acute COVID-19. The CDR3 protein sequence reads: CAWSLGGVETQYF. At the DNA level, the sequence is TGTGCCTGGAGTCTCGGGGGTGTAGAGACCCAGTACTTC.